This entry features one T cell receptor beta chain sequence. Its antigen is currently unknown. Looked up from germline, CDR1 is MNHEY and CDR2 is SVGAGI. There are 11 residues in the CDR3. The V end was cut by 6 bases, the J end by 5 bases, with 8 bases between. Use of 60 Vbeta and 13 Jbeta primers characterized the PCR. Measured with immunoSEQ multiplex PCR; TCRdb has only the in-frame clones, and not every one. Its listing shows approximately 50,000 clones. The data stem from a study of cytomegalovirus exposure and HLA in healthy donors. As for the study in general: Out of 350 to 400 genotyped donors, roughly 78% belonged to the Caucasian-associated ancestry cluster.

Study results and limitations: Several of the most significant clusters appeared linked to common viral pathogens, based on a later analysis.

The chain employs TRBV6-5 and TRBJ2-7; D remains unclear. This clonotype originated in a male donor in good health and CMV-seronegative. The sample taken for sequencing was PBMCs. Written as DNA, the CDR3 is TGTGCCAGCAGCGGGTTAGACGAGCAGTACTTC. It specifies CASSGLDEQYF.